This TCR beta chain comes out of a study of blood T cell repertoires in COVID-19. Study information: Samples taken during acute and convalescent COVID-19 were collected in the United States, Italy and Spain. PBMCs, B-cell-depleted T cells, or T cells provided the cDNA or gDNA that made up the material.

In the source study's methods: Amplification of reference gene primers was used by the study to estimate nucleated cell counts. Sequenced by immunoSEQ multiplex PCR; TCRdb stores in-frame clones only, minus some. That table supplies the V and J calls and clone size; D and trimming were determined from the DNA. The sample holds around 70,000 clones; under 95% are singletons and the top ten take approximately 1.6%. V gave up 4 bases and J gave up 4 bases; unmatched junction bases: 5. The CDR3 extends over 14 amino acids. The germline CDR1 and CDR2 sequences are MNHNY and SVGAGI (reference sequence). The sample was peripheral blood. The sequence derives from a man between 45 and 60 years old with acute or convalescent COVID-19. V and J are TRBV6-6 and TRBJ1-1; 8 bases line up with TRBD1. Here the CDR3 DNA reads TGTGCCAGCAGTTCGACAGGGGTGGTCACTGAAGCTTTCTTT. Encoded protein: CASSSTGVVTEAFF.